The next 27 T cell receptor beta chains were all read from a single sample in a study of T cell responses to AZD1222 COVID-19 vaccine (dated by TCRdb to about 2021). Receptor libraries were prepared by the immunoSEQ multiplex PCR assay. Held by TCRdb, this immuneACCESS table contains in-frame sequences only and omits some clones. Under half of the omission traces to an unresolved V gene where checked; the cause of the rest is unknown. The sample includes around 130,000 clones, with roughly 92% observed a single time. 0.9% to 1.3% of the sample belongs to the ten largest clones. In light of the paper, this sample's time point label describes: about 28 days (+/-7) after the second vaccine dose. The sample here was peripheral blood, taken 28 days after the second AZD1222 dose. These receptors originate from an adult who received the AZD1222 COVID-19 vaccine.

The gene calls are TRBV6-5 and TRBJ2-1; TRBD1 matches at 8 bases. Per the germline V gene, CDR1 is MNHEY and CDR2 is SVGAGI. CDR3 length: 15 amino acids. Trimming removed 2 bases from V and 5 bases from J; junction bases left unmatched: 5. The CDR3 protein is CASSYGQGTHNEQFF. The CDR3 bases are TGTGCCAGCAGTTACGGACAGGGAACACACAATGAGCAGTTCTTC.

CDR3: CASSTGQQETQYF. Here the CDR3 DNA reads TGTGCCAGTAGTACTGGACAGCAAGAGACCCAGTACTTC. This chain connects TRBV19 to TRBJ2-5; D might be TRBD1 (6 bases). V lost 4 bases and J lost 2, with 8 bases in between. The CDR3 has 13 amino acids. Germline CDR1 is LNHDA and CDR2 is SQIVND (reference sequence).

The chain is built from TRBV18 and TRBJ1-1, with D uncertain. The CDR3 loop spans 12 amino acids. In germline, CDR1 is KGHSH, CDR2 LQKENI. Trimming took off 1 base at V and 7 bases at J, with 7 bases between the two ends. The CDR3 DNA is TGTGCCAGCTCACCACAGGGAAATGAAGCTTTCTTT. It yields the protein CASSPQGNEAFF.

The chain links TRBV10-1 to TRBJ2-7, with TRBD1 identical over 8 bases. Germline CDR1 WNHNN, CDR2 SYGVQD (reference sequence). The CDR3 has 15 residues. Trimming at V came to 0 bases and at J to 6 bases, leaving 7 bases not matched to a gene. The CDR3 DNA reads as TGCGCCAGCAGTGAGTCGCGACAGGGGTTCGCCGAGCAGTACTTC. Translated: CASSESRQGFAEQYF.

The rearrangement links TRBV5-1 to TRBJ1-3, with D possibly matching TRBD1 (6 bases). Trimming shortened V by 5 bases and J by 0 bases, and 9 bases separated the two germline ends. Germline CDR1 SGHRS, CDR2 YFSETQ. The CDR3 covers 14 residues. This CDR3 is CASRDSGSGNTIYF. As DNA, the CDR3 is TGCGCCAGCAGGGACAGTGGCTCTGGAAACACCATATATTTT.

J is TRBJ1-1 and V is TRBV7-3; D not resolved. This CDR3 comprises 13 residues. Germline V gene sequence: CDR1 SGHTA, CDR2 FQGTGA. V gave up 4 bases and J gave up 1 base, with 7 bases separating them. This chain's CDR3 is CASSSRRNTEAFF. The CDR3 DNA reads TGTGCCAGCAGCTCCCGACGGAACACTGAAGCTTTCTTT.

This clone was detected only a few times. J is TRBJ1-2 and V is TRBV7-2, with D tentatively TRBD1 (5 bases). The CDR3 consists of 13 residues. Trimming took off 5 bases at V and 5 bases at J, with 12 bases between the two ends. Germline V gene data show CDR1 as SGHTA and CDR2 as FQGNSA. DNA of the CDR3: TGTGCCAGCAGCGCCGATGGGGGTTATGGCTACACCTTC. It yields the protein CASSADGGYGYTF.

The chain uses TRBV28 and TRBJ1-2; D perhaps matches TRBD1 (6 bases). This CDR3 region has 13 residues. CDR1 and CDR2 (germline): MDHEN, SYDVKM. V lost 2 bases, J lost 5 bases, and 9 bases lay in between. The CDR3: CASSLMGAYGYTF. CDR3 DNA: TGTGCCAGCAGTTTAATGGGGGCATATGGCTACACCTTC.

The chain combines TRBV19 with TRBJ1-4; unclear D gene. The CDR3 contains 14 residues. CDR1 and CDR2 (germline): LNHDA, SQIVND (reference sequence). Trimming shortened V by 0 bases and J by 8 bases, and 10 bases separated the two germline ends. The CDR3 DNA follows: TGTGCCAGTAGTATAGATACAAGTAGGGAAAAACTGTTTTTT. It translates to CASSIDTSREKLFF.

As regards this clone: The junction departs from germline at one end; a sequencing error may be responsible. The chain links TRBV15 to TRBJ1-1, with D uncertain. Looked up from germline, CDR1 is LNHNV and CDR2 is YYDKDF (reference sequence). The CDR3 spans 12 residues. The CDR3 DNA follows: TGTGCCACCAGCCTACGTCGGGTTGATCCACATTTT. This gives the protein CATSLRRVDPHF.

The V and J genes are TRBV4-3 and TRBJ1-2; 7 nucleotides line up with TRBD1. Germline lookup yields CDR1 LGHNA and CDR2 YSLEER. V dropped 4 bases and J dropped 4; count of bases not matched to a gene: 9. The CDR3 consists of 15 residues. CDR3 in amino acids: CASSRETGTGYGYTF. As DNA, the CDR3 is TGCGCCAGCAGCCGAGAGACAGGGACGGGCTATGGCTACACCTTC.

The J gene is TRBJ2-2, the V gene TRBV30; 8 bases fit TRBD2. Germline-derived CDR1 and CDR2 are GTSNPN and SVGIG (reference sequence). After removal of 6 bases from V and 4 bases from J, the junction contained 7 bases not matched to a gene. The CDR3 runs to 14 residues. The CDR3 bases are TGTGCCTGTGGGACTAGGTACGGCACCGGGGAGCTGTTTTTT. Its translation: CACGTRYGTGELFF.

This clone was seen just once. The rearrangement uses TRBV19 and TRBJ2-1; the D is unclear. CDR1 and CDR2 from the germline V gene are LNHDA and SQIVND (reference sequence). Trimming shortened V by 3 bases and J by 2 bases, and 11 bases separated the two germline ends. The length of the CDR3 is 15 residues. The CDR3 protein is CASSIRRGTYNEQFF. The CDR3 DNA reads TGTGCCAGTAGTATTCGTCGTGGGACCTACAATGAGCAGTTCTTC.

The chain uses TRBV7-2 and TRBJ2-4, with D perhaps being TRBD1 or TRBD2 (6 bases each). V was trimmed by 1 base and J by 3 bases, leaving 16 bases between them. Germline CDR1 SGHTA, CDR2 FQGNSA. The CDR3 is 17 residues long. CDR3 residues: CASSLVGQGTVKNIQYF. CDR3 coding DNA: TGTGCCAGCAGCTTAGTCGGGCAGGGGACTGTCAAAAACATTCAGTACTTC.

For this clone: The sample carries other DNA sequences with the same CDR3. The chain combines TRBV9 with TRBJ1-3; D remains unclear. CDR1 is SGDLS, CDR2 YYNGEE, per germline. V lost 0 bases, J lost 3 bases, and 4 bases lay in between. The CDR3 sequence is 13 residues long. The CDR3: CASSVGGGNTIYF. In DNA, the CDR3 is TGTGCCAGCAGCGTAGGGGGTGGAAACACCATATATTTT. Full variable domain (outside the CDR3, taken from reference TRBV9 and TRBJ1-3): DSGVTQTPKHLITATGQRVTLRCSPRSGDLSVYWYQQSLDQGLQFLIQYYNGEERAKGNILERFSAQQFPDLHSELNLSSLELGDSALYFCASSVGGGNTIYFGEGSWLTVV.

The chain links TRBV3-1 (or the pseudogene TRBV3-2) to TRBJ1-1, with D possibly being TRBD1 (6 bases). Germline V gene sequence: CDR1 LGHDT, CDR2 YNNKEL (reference sequence). Trimming took off 4 bases at V and 5 bases at J, with 11 bases between the two ends. The CDR3 extends over 13 amino acids. The CDR3 spells CASSPGVGTEAFF. CDR3 sequence (DNA): TGTGCCAGCAGCCCAGGGGTGGGTACTGAAGCTTTCTTT.

V is TRBV7-3 and J is TRBJ2-2, with 10 nucleotides matching TRBD2. V was clipped by 2 bases and J by 2 bases; unmatched bases: 8. Germline V gives CDR1 SGHTA, CDR2 FQGTGA. This CDR3 comprises 18 residues. CDR3 loop: CASSLYPSGRANTGELFF. Here the CDR3 DNA reads TGTGCCAGCAGCTTATACCCAAGCGGGAGGGCCAACACCGGGGAGCTGTTTTTT. Filled out from reference TRBV7-3 and TRBJ2-2, the complete variable domain reads GAGVSQTPSNKVTEKGKYVELRCDPISGHTALYWYRQSLGQGPEFLIYFQGTGAADDSGLPNDRFFAVRPEGSVSTLKIQRTERGDSAVYLCASSLYPSGRANTGELFFGEGSRLTVL.

This clone occurred once. The chain has TRBV6-5 and TRBJ1-2; tentatively, D is TRBD1 (5 bases). Germline lookup yields CDR1 MNHEY and CDR2 SVGAGI. The germline V and J ends were trimmed by 4 bases and 3 bases, with 9 bases remaining between them. The CDR3 is made up of 13 amino acids. This chain's CDR3 is CASSLGGDYGYTF. CDR3 in DNA: TGTGCCAGCAGTTTGGGGGGGGACTATGGCTACACCTTC.

This clone was seen a few times. The V gene is TRBV2, the J gene TRBJ2-2; D call uncertain. CDR3 size: 18 residues. The V end lost 6 bases, the J end lost 0 bases, and 20 bases lay between the germline ends. CDR1 and CDR2 from the germline V gene are SNHLY and FYNNEI. For the CDR3, the DNA is TGTGCCAGCAGCACGAAATCGACTGAGATACCGAACACCGGGGAGCTGTTTTTT. Its protein is CASSTKSTEIPNTGELFF.

Comments on this clone: The identical CDR3 is also encoded by other nucleotide sequences in the sample. The J gene is TRBJ2-7, the V gene TRBV18; 11 nucleotides align to TRBD2. Germline V lookup: CDR1 KGHSH, CDR2 LQKENI. Trimming removed 3 bases from V and 6 bases from J; junction bases left unmatched: 10. CDR3 length equals 16 residues. The CDR3 loop reads CASSPLVAGGLSEQYF. DNA for the CDR3: TGTGCCAGCTCACCCTTGGTAGCGGGAGGGCTCTCCGAGCAGTACTTC.

The chain uses TRBV4-2 and TRBJ1-6; weak D call: TRBD1 (5 bases). CDR1 and CDR2 (germline): LGHNA, YNFKEQ. CDR3 size: 15 residues. Trimming took off 2 bases at V and 5 bases at J, with 10 bases between the two ends. The CDR3 reads CASSQIGGDNSPLHF. The CDR3 DNA sequence: TGTGCCAGCAGCCAAATTGGGGGGGATAATTCACCCCTCCACTTT.

The chain joins TRBV30 to TRBJ1-2; D is undetermined. Per the germline V gene, CDR1 is GTSNPN and CDR2 is SVGIG (reference sequence). The CDR3 totals 13 residues. Trimming stripped 2 bases from V and 7 bases from J, with 14 bases between. The CDR3 DNA is TGTGCCTGGAGTTCATACCCGGACGCTGGCTACACCTTC. As protein: CAWSSYPDAGYTF.

DNA of the CDR3: TGTGCCATCAGTCCCAGGGACGGCACTGAAGCTTTCTTT. Translated, it gives CAISPRDGTEAFF. The gene calls are TRBV10-3 and TRBJ1-1, with D possibly TRBD1 on 5 matching bases. Trimming left V 5 bases short and J 4 bases short, with 11 bases between. The CDR3 has 13 amino acids. Germline loops: CDR1 ENHRY, CDR2 SYGVKD.

This chain connects TRBV19 to TRBJ2-3; possible D gene TRBD2, 6 bases. This CDR3 has 16 amino acids. V dropped 6 bases and J dropped 3 bases, with 19 bases sitting between them. CDR1 LNHDA and CDR2 SQIVND come from the germline V gene (reference sequence). CDR3 in amino acids: CASRRGGVVLTDTQYF. As DNA, the CDR3 is TGTGCCAGTAGGCGGGGAGGCGTCGTACTTACAGATACGCAGTATTTT.

V and J are TRBV7-2 and TRBJ2-7; TRBD2 aligns across 12 bases. CDR1 SGHTA and CDR2 FQGNSA come from the germline V gene. Germline trimming cut 6 bases from V and 5 bases from J; bases unmatched to any gene: 8. The CDR3 has 15 amino acids. For the CDR3, the DNA is TGTGCCAGCAGTTATATGGGACTAGCGGGTGACGAGCAGTACTTC. It codes for CASSYMGLAGDEQYF.

This clone was seen a single time. CDR3: CASGRGESGELFF. DNA of the CDR3: TGTGCTAGTGGTCGGGGGGAGTCCGGGGAGCTGTTTTTT. The V call is TRBV12-5, the J call TRBJ2-2, with 7 bases matching TRBD2. The J segment lost 6 bases and the V segment lost 5 bases, leaving 3 bases of the junction unmatched. Per the germline V gene, CDR1 is LGHNT and CDR2 is FRNRAP. This CDR3 has 13 amino acids.

The chain recombines TRBV30 with TRBJ2-3; 8 bases are a match to TRBD1. This CDR3 region has 15 residues. The V and J ends lost 0 bases and 3 bases, in that order; junction bases with no gene match: 5. Germline CDR1 GTSNPN, CDR2 SVGIG (reference sequence). DNA for the CDR3: TGTGCCTGGAGTGTACAGGGGGGCATAACAGATACGCAGTATTTT. Amino acids: CAWSVQGGITDTQYF.